Presented here are 16 T cell receptor beta chains from one specimen sequenced in a study of control samples from healthy donors and cancer patients. The method was immunoSEQ multiplex PCR; TCRdb's version includes in-frame clones alone and lacks a portion of them. The table records 35,000 to 40,000 clones, about 86% of them present only once. The sample consisted of PBMCs. The origin of the receptors is a woman aged 55-69 years with lung cancer.

The rearrangement uses TRBV10-3 and TRBJ2-3, with D hard to call. Germline V gives CDR1 ENHRY, CDR2 SYGVKD. The CDR3 length is 14 residues. Trimming removed 0 bases from V and 14 bases from J, with 18 bases in between. In DNA, the CDR3 is TGTGCCATCAGTGAGTCGGATGTGGGTATACAGCCGTATTTT. Its protein product is CAISESDVGIQPYF.

The chain links TRBV6-5 to TRBJ1-4, with 7 bases lining up with TRBD1. Germline V gene lookup returns CDR1 MNHEY and CDR2 SVGAGI. The CDR3 spans 13 residues. Trimming at V came to 0 bases and at J to 13 bases, leaving 5 bases not matched to a gene. CDR3 region: CASSYSRGRRLFF. In DNA, the CDR3 is TGTGCCAGCAGTTACTCGAGGGGGCGCAGACTGTTTTTT.

This clone showed up just a few times. V is TRBV18 and J is TRBJ2-1; D may be TRBD1 (5 bases). Germline V CDR1 and CDR2: KGHSH, LQKENI. This CDR3 is built from 13 residues. Trimming cost V 3 bases and J 6 bases, with 9 bases left between them. The DNA of the CDR3 is TGTGCCAGCTCACCGATGACAGTCAATGAGCAGTTCTTC. Translating it yields CASSPMTVNEQFF.

This clone was counted only a few times. This sequence joins TRBV30 and TRBJ1-2; 7 positions match TRBD1. Germline trimming cut 5 bases from V and 3 bases from J; bases unmatched to any gene: 3. The CDR3 sequence is 12 residues long. The germline gives CDR1 GTSNPN, CDR2 SVGIG (reference sequence). The chain's CDR3 is CAWGQDHYGYTF. The CDR3 DNA sequence: TGTGCCTGGGGACAGGACCACTATGGCTACACCTTC.

The rearrangement links TRBV28 to TRBJ2-3; D gene ambiguous. V was pared by 8 bases and J by 0 bases, with 3 bases between. Germline V gene data show CDR1 as MDHEN and CDR2 as SYDVKM. This CDR3 has 11 residues. The CDR3 DNA reads as TGTGCCAGCCGGAGCACAGATACGCAGTATTTT. Translating gives CASRSTDTQYF.

The sample holds a few counts of this clone. The chain joins TRBV9 to TRBJ1-5, with D possibly being TRBD1 (6 bases). The CDR3 is 12 amino acids. The V end lost 7 bases, the J end lost 6 bases, and 11 bases lay between the germline ends. Germline loops: CDR1 SGDLS, CDR2 YYNGEE. CDR3 sequence: CASGGGSQPQHF. As DNA, the CDR3 is TGTGCCAGCGGGGGGGGCAGTCAGCCCCAGCATTTT.

Here the CDR3 DNA reads TGCGCCAGCAGCTTGGGGGGAACAGGAGGAGAGGGCTACACCTTC. This gives the protein CASSLGGTGGEGYTF. This chain uses TRBV5-1 with TRBJ1-2; D is perhaps TRBD1 (5 bases). V was cut by 0 bases and J by 8 bases, with 17 bases left in between. Germline V gives CDR1 SGHRS, CDR2 YFSETQ. The CDR3 has 15 residues.

V usage is TRBV18 and J usage is TRBJ1-1; TRBD1 aligns across 7 bases. Germline CDR1 KGHSH, CDR2 LQKENI. V shed 3 bases and J 6 bases; nucleotides not matched to a gene: 4. The CDR3 contains 13 residues. For the CDR3, the DNA is TGTGCCAGCTCACCGCAGGGGGTGGCTGAAGCTTTCTTT. It is translated as CASSPQGVAEAFF.

The chain uses TRBV5-3 and TRBJ1-1; the D gene is possibly TRBD1 (6 bases). TRBV5-3 is an ORF; its function is uncertain. This CDR3 has 15 amino acids. Deletions cut 4 bases from V and 1 base from J, with 14 bases between. The CDR3 region has the DNA TGTGCCAGAAGCCTACTTCAGGGGACGAACACTGAAGCTTTCTTT. Residues: CARSLLQGTNTEAFF.

The genes are TRBV11-2 and TRBJ2-2, with no clear D. CDR3 size: 15 residues. V lost 0 bases and J 4 bases, leaving 9 bases between the germline ends. Germline assignment: CDR1 SGHAT and CDR2 FQNNGV. The CDR3 protein is CASSLDRRTTGELFF. CDR3 in DNA: TGTGCCAGCAGCTTAGATCGGCGGACCACCGGGGAGCTGTTTTTT.

The rearrangement joins TRBV5-4 to TRBJ2-1; 9 bases are shared with TRBD2. This CDR3 comprises 16 residues. CDR1 SGHNT and CDR2 YYREEE come from the germline V gene (reference sequence). The trim removed 0 bases at V and 7 bases at J, leaving 8 bases unmatched. This CDR3 reads CASSLATSGLTNEQFF. The CDR3, as DNA: TGTGCCAGCAGCTTGGCGACTAGCGGTCTGACGAATGAGCAGTTCTTC.

The V gene is TRBV10-3, the J gene TRBJ2-7, with D possibly TRBD2 on 6 matching bases. In germline, CDR1 is ENHRY, CDR2 SYGVKD. Trimming cost V 6 bases and J 7 bases, with 16 bases left between them. The CDR3 loop spans 13 amino acids. CDR3 sequence: CAISAGPGREQYF. For the CDR3, the DNA is TGTGCCATCAGCGCGGGACCGGGTAGAGAGCAGTACTTC.

The chain joins TRBV5-1 to TRBJ1-3; no clear D. From germline, CDR1 is SGHRS and CDR2 YFSETQ. V lost 2 bases and J lost 4, with 16 bases in between. This CDR3 has 16 amino acids. DNA of the CDR3: TGCGCCAGCAGCTTTGTCCCCAGAGGGTCCGGAAACACCATATATTTT. Its translation: CASSFVPRGSGNTIYF.

The chain has TRBV7-9 and TRBJ1-1, with D tentatively TRBD1 (6 bases). Deletions cut 5 bases from V and 3 bases from J, with 13 bases between. The length of the CDR3 is 14 residues. Per the germline V gene, CDR1 is SEHNR and CDR2 is FQNEAQ (reference sequence). CDR3 in amino acids: CASSADRSDTEAFF. The DNA for the CDR3 is TGTGCCAGCAGCGCCGACAGGTCGGACACTGAAGCTTTCTTT.

This clone was seen once. In DNA, the CDR3 is TGTGCCCGACGGAGAGATACCGCTGGAAACACCATATATTTT. Residues: CARRRDTAGNTIYF. The chain combines TRBV24-1 with TRBJ1-3, with D uncertain. The V end lost 12 bases, the J end lost 2 bases, and 16 bases lay between the germline ends. CDR1 KGHDR and CDR2 SFDVKD come from the germline V gene. This CDR3 region has 14 residues.

V and J are TRBV7-9 and TRBJ1-2; D is uncertain. With 5 bases removed from V and 0 bases from J, the gap between germline ends came to 7 bases. CDR1 and CDR2 from the germline V gene are SEHNR and FQNEAQ (reference sequence). CDR3 length equals 13 residues. Written as DNA, the CDR3 is TGTGCCAGCAGCCAAGAAGCTAACTATGGCTACACCTTC. It specifies CASSQEANYGYTF. Looking up the rest from reference TRBV7-9 and TRBJ1-2 gives the full variable domain: DTGVSQNPRHKITKRGQNVTFRCDPISEHNRLYWYRQTLGQGPEFLTYFQNEAQLEKSRLLSDRFSAERPKGSFSTLEIQRTEQGDSAMYLCASSQEANYGYTFGSGTRLTVV.